This T cell receptor beta chain came from a study of patients and donors after allogeneic stem cell transplantation (TCRdb year 2020). Receptor libraries were prepared by RT-PCR. For sequencing, a NextSeq 550 was employed. TCRdb ran its own pipeline on the public reads, namely fastp trimming at Q25 and MiXCR clone calling, and kept in-frame beta chains. Rows are combined by CDR3 protein, so each entry shows the most common genes and DNA. Present in this sample are about 410,000 distinct CDR3 sequences, 15% to 20% of which were seen just once. The top ten clonotypes cover less than 8.5% of the sample. The germline V gene (reference sequence) specifies SEHNR as CDR1 and FQNEAQ as CDR2. The germline ends are 11 bases apart after V is trimmed by 3 bases and J by 2 bases. The CDR3 covers 15 residues, taking in both the cysteine and the phenylalanine. CDR3 DNA is the only sequence kept; it has 45 bases, read in frame from the first base.

A word on this clonotype: Its cognate antigen has yet to be identified. The sample holds no much larger clone one base away, and base qualities are not on file.

The sample taken for sequencing was blood, either unsorted or a sorted T cell fraction (not recorded which). This TCR was sampled from a human donor who was either an allogeneic HSCT recipient or a stem cell or donor lymphocyte infusion donor (not recorded which). It is not recorded whose cells these are; they may come from a transplant donor. The chain joins TRBV7-9 to TRBJ1-3; TRBD1 is possibly the D segment (6 matching bases). The sequenced DNA is TGTGCCAGCAGCTTGCCACAGGGTACTGGAAACACCATATATTTT. Its protein product is CASSLPQGTGNTIYF.